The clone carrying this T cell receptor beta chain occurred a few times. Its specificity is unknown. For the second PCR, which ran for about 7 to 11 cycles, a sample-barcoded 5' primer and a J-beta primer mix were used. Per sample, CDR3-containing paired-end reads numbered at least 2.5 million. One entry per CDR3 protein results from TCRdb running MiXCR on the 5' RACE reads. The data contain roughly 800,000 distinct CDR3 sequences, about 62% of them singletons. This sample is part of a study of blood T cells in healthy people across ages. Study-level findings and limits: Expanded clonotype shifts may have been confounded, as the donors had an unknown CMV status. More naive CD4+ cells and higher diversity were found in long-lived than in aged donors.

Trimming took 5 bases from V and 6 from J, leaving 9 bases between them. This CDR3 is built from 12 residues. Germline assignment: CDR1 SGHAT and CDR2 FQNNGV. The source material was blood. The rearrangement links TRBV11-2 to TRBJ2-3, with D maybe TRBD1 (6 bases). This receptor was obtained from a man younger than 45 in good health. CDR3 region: CASSAGGDTQYF. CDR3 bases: TGTGCCAGCAGCGCTGGGGGCGATACGCAGTATTTT. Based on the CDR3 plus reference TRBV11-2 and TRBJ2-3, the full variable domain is EAGVAQSPRYKIIEKRQSVAFWCNPISGHATLYWYQQILGQGPKLLIQFQNNGVVDDSQLPKDRFSAERLKGVDSTLKIQPAKLEDSAVYLCASSAGGDTQYFGPGTRLTVL.